These 29 T cell receptor beta chains came from one sample sequenced in a study of T cells in Graves' hyperthyroidism and ophthalmopathy. Researchers amplified the TCR beta CDR3 regions from RNA transcripts. RT-PCR in the first round (using the HTBI primer set) targeted the TCR CDR3. TCRdb analysed the multiplex PCR reads with MiXCR anew, one entry per CDR3 protein. The sample lists 730,000 or so distinct CDR3 sequences, under 20% occurring once. Sequencing was done on a sample of blood. All receptors come from a woman in her fifties or sixties with Graves' hyperthyroidism that later progressed to Graves' ophthalmopathy.

The chain links TRBV19 to TRBJ2-5; TRBD1 agrees at 8 bases. CDR1 and CDR2 from the germline V gene are LNHDA and SQIVND (reference sequence). This CDR3 is built from 15 residues. Losses at the gene ends were 5 bases for V and 1 base for J; bases not matched to a gene: 6. This CDR3 is CASSRTGGSQETQYF. For the CDR3, the DNA is TGTGCCAGTAGTCGAACAGGGGGTAGCCAAGAGACCCAGTACTTC.

This clonotype was counted a few times. Here the CDR3 omits its conserved ending phenylalanine or tryptophan, so a read error is the likely source. This chain connects TRBV7-2 to TRBJ1-2; 8 bases line up with TRBD1. The CDR3 runs to 14 residues. CDR1 and CDR2 from the germline V gene are SGHTA and FQGNSA. J gave up 4 bases and V 4 bases, and 5 bases lay outside the gene matches. The CDR3 reads CASSSRGLSYGYTL. DNA of the CDR3: TGTGCCAGCAGCTCCAGGGGGCTCTCCTATGGCTACACCCTC.

This clonotype was recorded at least ten times. The chain combines TRBV11-2 with TRBJ2-1, with 15 bases fitting TRBD2. Germline V gene sequence: CDR1 SGHAT, CDR2 FQNNGV. The CDR3 sequence is 15 residues long. Trimming cost V 6 bases and J 8 bases; bases outside gene matches: 5. The CDR3 DNA follows: TGTGCCAGCAGTTCTGGACTAGCGGGGGGGGATGAGCAGTTCTTC. This encodes CASSSGLAGGDEQFF.

In its sample, this clonotype was seen many times. The V gene is TRBV27, the J gene TRBJ1-1; a weak D match, TRBD1 (5 bases). The CDR3 spans 12 residues. Trimming took 10 bases from V and 0 from J, leaving 9 bases between them. CDR1 is MNHEY, CDR2 SMNVEV, per germline (reference sequence). CDR3 sequence (DNA): TGTGCCACCGGGGCAATGAACACTGAAGCTTTCTTT. Translating it yields CATGAMNTEAFF.

This clonotype has only a few counts. The chain couples TRBV7-9 to TRBJ2-5, with 9 bases identical to TRBD2. Germline V gene sequence: CDR1 SEHNR, CDR2 FQNEAQ (reference sequence). V gave up 5 bases and J gave up 4 bases; unmatched junction bases: 8. The CDR3 length is 15 residues. CDR3 loop: CASSPRLAETETQYF. CDR3 DNA sequence: TGTGCCAGCAGCCCGCGACTAGCGGAAACAGAGACCCAGTACTTC. Variable domain in full (rest from reference TRBV7-9 and TRBJ2-5): DTGVSQNPRHKITKRGQNVTFRCDPISEHNRLYWYRQTLGQGPEFLTYFQNEAQLEKSRLLSDRFSAERPKGSFSTLEIQRTEQGDSAMYLCASSPRLAETETQYFGPGTRLLVL.

Only a few counts were recorded for this clonotype. This chain links TRBV18 with TRBJ1-1, with TRBD1 as a possible D gene (5 bases). The V and J ends lost 2 bases and 4 bases respectively, with 14 bases between them. The germline V gene encodes CDR1 KGHSH and CDR2 LQKENI. The CDR3 sequence is 15 residues long. CDR3 sequence reads: CASSPVSVGTTEAFF. CDR3 sequence (DNA): TGTGCCAGCTCACCAGTTTCGGTAGGGACCACTGAAGCTTTCTTT.

This clonotype was counted only a few times. This chain uses TRBV11-2 with TRBJ2-1; maybe TRBD2 (6 bases). Germline CDR1 and CDR2: SGHAT and FQNNGV. V lost 2 bases and J lost 3, with 17 bases in between. This CDR3 has 17 amino acids. This CDR3 reads CASSLISGQRVYNEQFF. The CDR3 coding sequence is TGTGCCAGCAGCTTAATTTCCGGCCAGCGGGTCTACAATGAGCAGTTCTTC. The entire variable domain, with the rest obtained from reference TRBV11-2 and TRBJ2-1, is as follows: EAGVAQSPRYKIIEKRQSVAFWCNPISGHATLYWYQQILGQGPKLLIQFQNNGVVDDSQLPKDRFSAERLKGVDSTLKIQPAKLEDSAVYLCASSLISGQRVYNEQFFGPGTRLTVL.

V gene TRBV6-4 combines with J gene TRBJ2-1; D not resolved. Trimming stripped 2 bases from V and 9 bases from J, with 5 bases between. Per the germline V gene, CDR1 is MRHNA and CDR2 is SNTAGT. The CDR3 consists of 11 residues. DNA for the CDR3: TGTGCCAGCAGTGACAAGGGTGAGCAGTTCTTC. Amino acids: CASSDKGEQFF.

This clonotype was counted a few times. The chain joins TRBV20-1 to TRBJ1-2; the D is unclear. With 1 base removed from V and 2 bases from J, the gap between germline ends came to 11 bases. This CDR3 has 14 residues. Germline V gene sequence: CDR1 DFQATT, CDR2 SNEGSKA (reference sequence). This CDR3 is CSARGGRANYGYTF. Here the CDR3 DNA reads TGCAGTGCTAGAGGTGGCAGAGCAAACTATGGCTACACCTTC.

The genes are TRBV20-1 and TRBJ2-5, with D unclear. Looked up from germline, CDR1 is DFQATT and CDR2 is SNEGSKA (reference sequence). The CDR3 length is 10 residues. V dropped 6 bases and J dropped 9 bases, with 11 bases sitting between them. The CDR3 DNA reads as TGCAGTGCCCTAAGAGAAGCCCAGTACTTC. It specifies CSALREAQYF.

This clonotype was picked up many times. The chain is built from TRBV30 and TRBJ2-5; no firm D call. Trimming cost V 0 bases and J 1 base, with 6 bases left between them. CDR1 and CDR2 from the germline V gene are GTSNPN and SVGIG (reference sequence). The CDR3 has 13 residues. This CDR3 reads CAWSVHLQETQYF. CDR3 bases: TGTGCCTGGAGTGTACATCTCCAAGAGACCCAGTACTTC.

This rearrangement joins TRBV19 to TRBJ2-6, with no clear D. Trimming stripped 3 bases from V and 0 bases from J, with 3 bases between. The CDR3 length is 14 residues. CDR1 and CDR2 (germline): LNHDA, SQIVND (reference sequence). CDR3 in amino acids: CASSMLSGANVLTF. CDR3 sequence (DNA): TGTGCCAGTAGTATGCTCTCTGGGGCCAACGTCCTGACTTTC.

In its sample, this clonotype was seen a few times. V is TRBV5-1 and J is TRBJ1-6; perhaps TRBD1 as D (5 bases). V was shortened by 0 bases and J by 8 bases, with 9 bases between the two germline ends. Germline V gene sequence: CDR1 SGHRS, CDR2 YFSETQ. The length of the CDR3 is 14 residues. The CDR3 loop reads CASSLGGPDSPLHF. The CDR3 nucleotides are TGCGCCAGCAGCTTGGGGGGCCCGGATTCACCCCTCCACTTT.

This clonotype was seen more than once but under ten times. This chain links TRBV9 with TRBJ2-2, with no clear D. The germline V gene encodes CDR1 SGDLS and CDR2 YYNGEE. V shed 4 bases and J shed 4 bases, with 17 bases lying between them. This CDR3 contains 16 residues. The CDR3 region is CASSPPRSAVTGELFF. For the CDR3, the DNA is TGTGCCAGCAGCCCGCCCCGCAGCGCGGTCACCGGGGAGCTGTTTTTT.

The sample holds many counts of this clonotype. The chain employs TRBV10-3 and TRBJ1-3; D possibly corresponds to TRBD1 (6 bases). The CDR3 is 15 amino acids. Between the trimmed V and J ends, which lost 9 bases and 0 bases, there was a span of 15 bases. CDR1 is ENHRY, CDR2 SYGVKD, per germline. CDR3 residues: CAIANGQRSGNTIYF. CDR3 DNA sequence: TGTGCCATAGCCAACGGACAGCGCTCTGGAAACACCATATATTTT.

This chain uses TRBV6-1 with TRBJ1-1, with 10 bases identical to TRBD1. This CDR3 is built from 12 residues. Germline V gene lookup returns CDR1 MNHNS and CDR2 SASEGT. V lost 6 bases, J lost 11 bases, and 6 bases stayed unmatched. CDR3 loop: CASRGQGVNAFF. CDR3 nucleotide sequence: TGTGCCAGCAGAGGACAGGGGGTTAACGCTTTCTTT.

This chain uses TRBV12-3 or TRBV12-4 with TRBJ1-6, with D possibly matching TRBD1 (5 bases). CDR3 size: 15 residues. V shed 0 bases and J shed 13 bases, with 16 bases lying between them. The CDR3, as DNA: TGTGCCAGCAGTTTAGCTGACAGAGCCGCATCGCCCCTCCACTTT. The encoded protein is CASSLADRAASPLHF.

V usage is TRBV20-1 and J usage is TRBJ1-5, with 11 bases that match TRBD1. The CDR3 is 15 amino acids. After removal of 6 bases from V and 3 bases from J, the junction contained 7 bases not matched to a gene. Germline V gene data show CDR1 as DFQATT and CDR2 as SNEGSKA (reference sequence). For the CDR3, the DNA is TGCAGTGCACGGACAGGGGGCTATATCAATCAGCCCCAGCATTTT. Protein: CSARTGGYINQPQHF.

Regarding this clonotype: The CDR3 carries no conserved terminal phenylalanine or tryptophan, so it likely arises from a read error. The rearrangement links TRBV15 to TRBJ1-5; D ambiguous. The CDR3 covers 15 residues. CDR1 is LNHNV, CDR2 YYDKDF, per germline (reference sequence). The V gene lost 0 bases and the J gene lost 4 bases, with 10 bases spanning the gap. This CDR3 reads CATSRDRAENQPQHV. CDR3 bases: TGTGCCACCAGCAGAGATCGGGCAGAGAATCAGCCCCAGCATGTT.

The rearrangement uses TRBV3-1 and TRBJ2-3; possibly TRBD2 for D (7 bases). The CDR3 covers 18 residues. The ends were cut back, 0 bases at V and 3 bases at J, with 19 bases in the middle. The V gene's germline CDR1 is LGHDT and CDR2 YNNKEL (reference sequence). CDR3 sequence (DNA): TGTGCCAGCAGCCAAGATAGGGGGGGGCCCTCTAGGACAGATACGCAGTATTTT. Translating it yields CASSQDRGGPSRTDTQYF.

In DNA form, the CDR3 reads TGTGCCATCGGATTAGCGGGGGAAACTAGCACAGATACGCAGTATTTT. Amino acids: CAIGLAGETSTDTQYF. The chain is built from TRBV10-3 and TRBJ2-3, with TRBD2 identical over 9 bases. The CDR3 length is 16 residues. The junction had 9 bases not matched to a gene; V was cut back by 8 bases and J by 0 bases. Germline V lookup: CDR1 ENHRY, CDR2 SYGVKD.

The rearrangement joins TRBV19 to TRBJ2-4; TRBD1 matches 8 bases. V shed 7 bases, J shed 8 bases, and the junction held 7 bases outside the gene matches. The V gene's germline CDR1 is LNHDA and CDR2 SQIVND (reference sequence). The CDR3 runs 13 residues. DNA of the CDR3: TGTGCCAGTACCCAGACAGGGGCGGACATTCAGTACTTC. It yields the protein CASTQTGADIQYF.

This chain connects TRBV3-1 to TRBJ2-1, with D maybe TRBD1 (5 bases). V lost 4 bases to trimming and J lost 0 bases, with 13 bases between them. CDR1 is LGHDT and CDR2 is YNNKEL in the germline V gene (reference sequence). The CDR3 contains 16 residues. CDR3 bases: TGTGCCAGCAGCCCGAGGACACAAAGCTCCTACAATGAGCAGTTCTTC. This codes for CASSPRTQSSYNEQFF.

The genes are TRBV20-1 and TRBJ2-7, with 9 bases identical to TRBD1. Germline CDR1 is DFQATT and CDR2 is SNEGSKA (reference sequence). J lost 2 bases, V lost 6 bases, and 11 bases had no gene match. The CDR3 totals 15 residues. In DNA, the CDR3 is TGCAGTGCCCAGGCCCCGGACAGGGGAGCCTACGAGCAGTACTTC. Residues: CSAQAPDRGAYEQYF.

This clonotype showed up many times. The chain uses TRBV20-1 and TRBJ2-5; 7 positions agree with TRBD2. Germline V gene data show CDR1 as DFQATT and CDR2 as SNEGSKA (reference sequence). V trimming: 3 bases; J trimming: 3 bases; junction bases outside the gene matches: 1. The CDR3 runs to 12 residues. CDR3 DNA: TGCAGTGCTAGCGGGAGGAAAGAGACCCAGTACTTC. Its translation is CSASGRKETQYF.

This chain links TRBV6-1 with TRBJ2-7, with a weak D call TRBD1 (6 bases). Germline V lookup: CDR1 MNHNS, CDR2 SASEGT. The CDR3 covers 14 residues. Trimming cost V 6 bases and J 0 bases, with 12 bases left between them. The CDR3: CASRNGQSSYEQYF. CDR3 coding DNA: TGTGCCAGCAGAAATGGACAGAGCTCCTACGAGCAGTACTTC.

The sample holds many counts of this clonotype. The J gene is TRBJ2-1, the V gene TRBV20-1; D is possibly TRBD1 (7 bases). The CDR3 totals 15 residues. CDR1 is DFQATT and CDR2 is SNEGSKA in the germline V gene (reference sequence). Trimming left V 1 base short and J 7 bases short, with 17 bases between. The CDR3 DNA reads TGCAGTGCTAGAGCCATGCGGGACAGTCGGAATGAGCAGTTCTTC. It codes for CSARAMRDSRNEQFF.

Ten or more counts support this clonotype. This chain links TRBV11-1 with TRBJ1-2; D is undetermined. Trimming removed 4 bases from V and 4 bases from J, with 7 bases in between. The length of the CDR3 is 12 residues. Germline CDR1 and CDR2: SGHAT and FQDESV (reference sequence). The CDR3 here is CASSSEGYGYTF. The CDR3 DNA follows: TGTGCCAGCAGCTCTGAGGGCTATGGCTACACCTTC.

The CDR3 spells CASKPGQGTYNEQFF. Here the CDR3 DNA reads TGTGCCAGTAAACCGGGACAGGGGACCTACAATGAGCAGTTCTTC. V and J are TRBV19 and TRBJ2-1, with 10 bases identical to TRBD1. This CDR3 is built from 15 residues. Germline CDR1 and CDR2: LNHDA and SQIVND (reference sequence). Trimming removed 7 bases from V and 2 bases from J; junction bases left unmatched: 5.